The 25 T cell receptor beta chains reported below all come from one sample, sequenced in a study of lymphopenia after photon versus proton radiotherapy. The repertoire was sequenced with immunoSEQ multiplex PCR; TCRdb's copy has only in-frame clones and lacks some. The table shows about 23,000 clones, with around 90% occurring only once. The sample here was peripheral blood, taken from a patient treated with proton-based radiotherapy. The origin of the receptors is a woman in her 70s with pancreatic cancer. Some clones in this sample may be carry-over from other donors' samples.

This clone has just one count. The V and J genes are TRBV18 and TRBJ1-1, with 7 bases that match TRBD1. This CDR3 is 15 amino acids long. Germline V CDR1 and CDR2: KGHSH, LQKENI. V dropped 0 bases and J dropped 2; count of bases not matched to a gene: 3. The CDR3 coding sequence is TGTGCCAGCTCACCACCCGACAGGGTCAACACTGAAGCTTTCTTT. It translates to CASSPPDRVNTEAFF.

CDR3 residues: CASSEKRGDGELFF. Written as DNA, the CDR3 is TGCGCCAGCAGTGAGAAGCGGGGGGACGGGGAGCTGTTTTTT. The chain joins TRBV10-1 to TRBJ2-2; 9 bases map to TRBD2. Germline CDR1 WNHNN, CDR2 SYGVQD (reference sequence). J was trimmed by 7 bases and V by 2 bases; bases with no gene match: 2. The CDR3 length is 14 residues.

The chain couples TRBV7-9 to TRBJ1-4, with no clear D. The ends were cut back, 5 bases at V and 5 bases at J, with 12 bases in the middle. Germline assignment: CDR1 SEHNR and CDR2 FQNEAQ (reference sequence). The CDR3 runs 14 residues. The CDR3 nucleotides are TGTGCCAGCAGCGAACGGACGTTCAATGAAAAACTGTTTTTT. Residues: CASSERTFNEKLFF.

In DNA form, the CDR3 reads TGTGCCAGTAGTATCTCACCTTTGAACACTGAAGCTTTCTTT. Its protein is CASSISPLNTEAFF. The V call is TRBV19, the J call TRBJ1-1; D is ambiguous. Germline-derived CDR1 and CDR2 are LNHDA and SQIVND (reference sequence). The CDR3 runs to 14 residues. V was cut by 3 bases and J by 0 bases, with 8 bases left in between.

This chain joins TRBV6-6 and TRBJ2-4; a possible D gene is TRBD2 (6 bases). V was cut by 5 bases and J by 3 bases, with 14 bases left in between. The CDR3 is made up of 15 amino acids. The V gene's germline CDR1 is MNHNY and CDR2 SVGAGI (reference sequence). CDR3 sequence reads: CASSAPGVFKNIQYF. CDR3 bases: TGTGCCAGCAGTGCTCCGGGGGTATTCAAAAACATTCAGTACTTC.

The rearrangement joins TRBV11-2 to TRBJ1-1; no firm D call. Between the trimmed V and J ends, which lost 5 bases and 1 base, there was a span of 8 bases. CDR1 is SGHAT and CDR2 is FQNNGV in the germline V gene. This CDR3 contains 13 residues. The chain's CDR3 is CASSLTANTEAFF. The CDR3 region has the DNA TGTGCCAGCAGCCTCACGGCGAACACTGAAGCTTTCTTT.

V is TRBV10-3 and J is TRBJ2-3; D is perhaps TRBD1 or TRBD2 (5 bases each). This CDR3 has 16 amino acids. V was clipped by 4 bases and J by 3 bases, with 17 bases between them. The germline CDR1 and CDR2 sequences are ENHRY and SYGVKD. CDR3 region: CAISGGREGWTDTQYF. Here the CDR3 DNA reads TGTGCCATCAGTGGGGGCCGCGAGGGTTGGACAGATACGCAGTATTTT.

This sequence joins TRBV30 and TRBJ1-1; D is uncertain. CDR1 is GTSNPN, CDR2 SVGIG, per germline (reference sequence). The CDR3 consists of 15 residues. The V end was cut by 1 base, the J end by 0 bases, with 12 bases between. CDR3 amino acids: CAWSASLGVNTEAFF. The CDR3 DNA is TGTGCCTGGAGTGCCTCTCTGGGTGTGAACACTGAAGCTTTCTTT.

V gene TRBV7-9 combines with J gene TRBJ1-2, with TRBD1 as a possible D gene (6 bases). The CDR3 runs to 13 residues. Trimming removed 5 bases at V and 3 bases at J, with 10 bases between. Germline lookup yields CDR1 SEHNR and CDR2 FQNEAQ (reference sequence). The DNA of the CDR3 is TGTGCCAGCAGCCACTACAGGGACTATGGCTACACCTTC. It translates to CASSHYRDYGYTF.

This chain links TRBV19 with TRBJ2-2; unclear D gene. Looked up from germline, CDR1 is LNHDA and CDR2 is SQIVND (reference sequence). The CDR3 length is 14 residues. The germline V and J ends were trimmed by 5 bases and 0 bases, with 7 bases remaining between them. In nucleotides, the CDR3 is TGTGCCAGTAGTCCGCAAACGAACACCGGGGAGCTGTTTTTT. It translates to CASSPQTNTGELFF.

V is TRBV4-1 and J is TRBJ1-1; maybe TRBD1 (6 bases). V lost 0 bases and J lost 12, with 20 bases in between. Looked up from germline, CDR1 is MGHRA and CDR2 is YSYEKL. The CDR3 covers 15 residues. The CDR3 loop reads CASSQDWQGPRLSFF. Written as DNA, the CDR3 is TGCGCCAGCAGCCAAGATTGGCAGGGGCCGCGTCTGTCTTTCTTT.

This chain joins TRBV5-1 and TRBJ2-7; 7 bases align to TRBD2. CDR3 length equals 15 residues. Trimming removed 1 base from V and 6 bases from J; junction bases left unmatched: 10. Germline CDR1 is SGHRS and CDR2 is YFSETQ. For the CDR3, the DNA is TGCGCCAGCAGCTTGTCCGGGACTATGATAATCGAGCAGTACTTC. Its protein product is CASSLSGTMIIEQYF.

CDR3 DNA: TGTGCCAGCAGCCAAGGGGTCGACACATCCAATTCACCCCTCCACTTT. Protein product: CASSQGVDTSNSPLHF. This chain connects TRBV4-2 to TRBJ1-6; D remains unclear. The length of the CDR3 is 16 residues. Trimming left V 1 base short and J 7 bases short, with 14 bases between. The germline V gene encodes CDR1 LGHNA and CDR2 YNFKEQ.

The rearrangement joins TRBV6-6 to TRBJ1-5; 9 positions agree with TRBD1. The CDR3 has 16 residues. Trimming removed 6 bases from V and 2 bases from J; junction bases left unmatched: 8. The germline CDR1 and CDR2 sequences are MNHNY and SVGAGI (reference sequence). The CDR3 sequence is CASRGQGETGNQPQHF. CDR3 coding DNA: TGTGCCAGCAGGGGACAGGGTGAGACGGGCAATCAGCCCCAGCATTTT.

The chain joins TRBV15 to TRBJ2-2; D call uncertain. The CDR3 runs to 15 residues. The germline CDR1 and CDR2 sequences are LNHNV and YYDKDF (reference sequence). Trimming pared 1 base from V and 0 bases from J, leaving 6 bases between. Here the CDR3 reads CATSRVESNTGELFF. The CDR3, as DNA: TGTGCCACCAGCAGAGTGGAGTCGAACACCGGGGAGCTGTTTTTT.

The gene calls are TRBV9 and TRBJ1-1, with 10 bases that match TRBD1. The CDR3 is made up of 16 amino acids. Germline assignment: CDR1 SGDLS and CDR2 YYNGEE. Unmatched junction bases numbered 8, after V lost 0 bases and J lost 6 bases. CDR3 nucleotide sequence: TGTGCCAGCAGCGTAGCCGGGACAGGGGCCTTGGCTGAAGCTTTCTTT. Its protein product is CASSVAGTGALAEAFF.

The CDR3 sequence is CASSDYNQPQHF. The DNA for the CDR3 is TGTGCCAGCAGTGACTACAATCAGCCCCAGCATTTT. V usage is TRBV28 and J usage is TRBJ1-5; the D is unclear. Trimming left V 5 bases short and J 3 bases short, with 5 bases between. Germline-derived CDR1 and CDR2 are MDHEN and SYDVKM. The CDR3 has 12 amino acids.

The rearrangement joins TRBV11-2 to TRBJ2-5; D remains ambiguous. Looked up from germline, CDR1 is SGHAT and CDR2 is FQNNGV. V lost 3 bases and J 1 base, leaving 9 bases between the germline ends. This CDR3 is 14 amino acids long. CDR3 sequence (DNA): TGTGCCAGCAGCTTGGGCATAGCCCAAGAGACCCAGTACTTC. Its protein is CASSLGIAQETQYF.

In this sample, this clone turned up a few times. The rearrangement links TRBV30 to TRBJ1-1, with a possible D match to TRBD1 (5 bases). V lost 5 bases to trimming and J lost 0 bases, with 13 bases between them. The CDR3 has 14 residues. The germline CDR1 and CDR2 sequences are GTSNPN and SVGIG (reference sequence). As DNA, the CDR3 is TGTGCCTGGGGTCAGGGAATGTTGAACACTGAAGCTTTCTTT. Amino acid sequence: CAWGQGMLNTEAFF.

The J gene is TRBJ1-1, the V gene TRBV5-1, with D perhaps TRBD1 (5 bases). The germline V gene encodes CDR1 SGHRS and CDR2 YFSETQ. Deletions cut 1 base from V and 11 bases from J, with 15 bases between. The CDR3 totals 13 residues. This CDR3 is CASSLQGMVEAFF. The CDR3 DNA follows: TGCGCCAGCAGCTTGCAGGGAATGGTAGAGGCTTTCTTT.

V usage is TRBV5-1 and J usage is TRBJ2-5; no reliable D call. Germline V gene lookup returns CDR1 SGHRS and CDR2 YFSETQ. The CDR3 covers 14 residues. Trimming stripped 0 bases from V and 5 bases from J, with 11 bases between. The DNA of the CDR3 is TGCGCCAGCAGCTTGGTATTAGAGGCGGAGACCCAGTACTTC. Translation: CASSLVLEAETQYF.

The genes are TRBV7-9 and TRBJ2-1; TRBD2 is a possible D gene (5 bases). V was cut by 1 base and J by 4 bases, with 11 bases left in between. Germline CDR1 SEHNR, CDR2 FQNEAQ (reference sequence). The CDR3 spans 15 residues. DNA of the CDR3: TGTGCCAGCAGCTTAGGGAGTGGAGGATACAATGAGCAGTTCTTC. The encoded protein is CASSLGSGGYNEQFF.

The V call is TRBV7-2, the J call TRBJ1-4; no clear D gene. Trimming took 5 bases from V and 7 from J, leaving 17 bases between them. The CDR3 is 15 residues long. Germline V gene sequence: CDR1 SGHTA, CDR2 FQGNSA. CDR3 bases: TGTGCCAGCAGCAAAAACAGCGGAGGCGGTGAAAAACTGTTTTTT. This translates into CASSKNSGGGEKLFF.

J is TRBJ1-2 and V is TRBV30; D unclear. V gave up 3 bases and J gave up 1 base, with 9 bases separating them. Germline loops: CDR1 GTSNPN, CDR2 SVGIG (reference sequence). The CDR3 spans 13 residues. The CDR3 is CAWSSAVNYGYTF. The CDR3 coding sequence is TGTGCCTGGAGCAGTGCGGTTAACTATGGCTACACCTTC.

This clone was seen only once. The chain has TRBV7-6 and TRBJ1-1; D possibly corresponds to TRBD1 (6 bases). This CDR3 comprises 14 residues. V dropped 2 bases and J dropped 3 bases, with 10 bases sitting between them. The germline V gene has CDR1 SGHVS and CDR2 FNYEAQ. CDR3 DNA sequence: TGTGCCAGCAGCTTACGGTCAGGGGACACTGAAGCTTTCTTT. It specifies CASSLRSGDTEAFF.